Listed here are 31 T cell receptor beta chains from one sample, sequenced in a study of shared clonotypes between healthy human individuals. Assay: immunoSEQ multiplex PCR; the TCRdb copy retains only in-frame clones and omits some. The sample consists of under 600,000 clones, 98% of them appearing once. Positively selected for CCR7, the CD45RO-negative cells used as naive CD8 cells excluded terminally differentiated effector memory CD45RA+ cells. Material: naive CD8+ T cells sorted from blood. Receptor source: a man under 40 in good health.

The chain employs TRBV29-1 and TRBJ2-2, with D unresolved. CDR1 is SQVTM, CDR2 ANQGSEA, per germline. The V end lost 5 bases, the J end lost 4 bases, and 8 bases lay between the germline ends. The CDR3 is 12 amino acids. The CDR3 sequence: CSVTSTTGELFF. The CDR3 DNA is TGCAGCGTTACCTCCACCACCGGGGAGCTGTTTTTT.

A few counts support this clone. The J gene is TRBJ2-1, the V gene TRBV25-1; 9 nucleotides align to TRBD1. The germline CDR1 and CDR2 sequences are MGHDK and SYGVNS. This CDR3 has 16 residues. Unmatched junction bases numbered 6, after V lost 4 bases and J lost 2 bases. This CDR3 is CASSAVGTGTYNEQFF. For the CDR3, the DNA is TGTGCCAGCAGTGCGGTCGGGACAGGGACCTACAATGAGCAGTTCTTC.

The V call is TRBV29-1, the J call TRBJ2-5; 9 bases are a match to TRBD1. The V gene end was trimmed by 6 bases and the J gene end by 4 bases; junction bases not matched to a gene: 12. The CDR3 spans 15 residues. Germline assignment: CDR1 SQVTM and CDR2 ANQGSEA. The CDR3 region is CSVKGGQGLGETQYF. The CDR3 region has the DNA TGCAGCGTCAAAGGCGGACAGGGGTTAGGAGAGACCCAGTACTTC.

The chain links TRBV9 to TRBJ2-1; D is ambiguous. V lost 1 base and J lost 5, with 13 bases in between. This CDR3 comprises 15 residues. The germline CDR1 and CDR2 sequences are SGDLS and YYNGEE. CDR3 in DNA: TGTGCCAGCAGCGTATCTAGGGCCCTCGACAATGAGCAGTTCTTC. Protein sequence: CASSVSRALDNEQFF.

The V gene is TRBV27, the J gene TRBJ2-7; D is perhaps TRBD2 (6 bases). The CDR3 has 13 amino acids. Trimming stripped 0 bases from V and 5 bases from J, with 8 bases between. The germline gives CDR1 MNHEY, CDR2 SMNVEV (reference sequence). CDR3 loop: CASSLSGGHEQYF. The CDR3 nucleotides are TGTGCCAGCAGTTTATCCGGGGGACACGAGCAGTACTTC.

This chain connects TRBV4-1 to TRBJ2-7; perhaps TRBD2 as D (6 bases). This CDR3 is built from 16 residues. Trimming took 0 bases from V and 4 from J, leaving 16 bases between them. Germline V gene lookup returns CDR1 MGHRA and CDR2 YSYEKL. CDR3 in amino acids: CASSQDEREKLYEQYF. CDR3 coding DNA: TGCGCCAGCAGCCAAGATGAACGGGAGAAGCTTTACGAGCAGTACTTC.

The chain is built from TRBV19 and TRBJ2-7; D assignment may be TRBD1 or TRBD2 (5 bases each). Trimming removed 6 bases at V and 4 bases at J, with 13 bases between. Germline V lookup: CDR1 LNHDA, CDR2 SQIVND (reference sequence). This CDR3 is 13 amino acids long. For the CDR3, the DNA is TGTGCCAGTAGCGACACAGGACTTTACGAGCAGTACTTC. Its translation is CASSDTGLYEQYF.

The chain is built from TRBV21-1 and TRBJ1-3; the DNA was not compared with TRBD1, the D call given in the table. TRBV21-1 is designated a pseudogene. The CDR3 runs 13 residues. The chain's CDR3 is CASRRGPGNTIYF. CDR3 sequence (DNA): TGTGCCAGCAGAAGGGGCCCTGGAAACACCATATATTTT.

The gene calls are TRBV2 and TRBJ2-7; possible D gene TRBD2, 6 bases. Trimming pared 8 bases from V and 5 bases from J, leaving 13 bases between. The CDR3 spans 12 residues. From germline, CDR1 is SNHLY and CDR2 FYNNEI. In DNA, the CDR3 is TGTGCCAGCGGACATTTAGCGGACGAGCAGTACTTC. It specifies CASGHLADEQYF.

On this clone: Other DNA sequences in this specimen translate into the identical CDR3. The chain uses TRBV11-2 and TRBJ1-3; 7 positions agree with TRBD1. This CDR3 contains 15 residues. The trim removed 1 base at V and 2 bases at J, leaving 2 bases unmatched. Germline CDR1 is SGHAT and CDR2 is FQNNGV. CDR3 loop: CASSLGQGAGNTIYF. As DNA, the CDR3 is TGTGCCAGCAGCTTAGGGCAGGGGGCTGGAAACACCATATATTTT.

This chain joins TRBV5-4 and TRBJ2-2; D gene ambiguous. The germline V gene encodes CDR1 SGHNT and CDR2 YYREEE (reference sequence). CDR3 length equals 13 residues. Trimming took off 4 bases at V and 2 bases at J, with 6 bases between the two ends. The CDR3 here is CASSDGNTGELFF. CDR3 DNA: TGTGCCAGCAGCGACGGAAACACCGGGGAGCTGTTTTTT.

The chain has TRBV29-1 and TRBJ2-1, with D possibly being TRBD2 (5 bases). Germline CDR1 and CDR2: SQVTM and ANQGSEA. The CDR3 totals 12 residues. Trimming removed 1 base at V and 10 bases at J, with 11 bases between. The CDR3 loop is CSVEVGISEQFF. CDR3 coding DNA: TGCAGCGTTGAAGTCGGGATCAGCGAGCAGTTCTTC.

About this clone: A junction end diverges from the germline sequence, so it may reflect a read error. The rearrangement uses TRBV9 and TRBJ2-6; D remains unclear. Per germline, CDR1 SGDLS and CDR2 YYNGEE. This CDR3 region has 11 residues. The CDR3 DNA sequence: TGTGCCAGCAGCGGGGCCAGCGTCCTGACTTTC. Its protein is CASSGASVLTF.

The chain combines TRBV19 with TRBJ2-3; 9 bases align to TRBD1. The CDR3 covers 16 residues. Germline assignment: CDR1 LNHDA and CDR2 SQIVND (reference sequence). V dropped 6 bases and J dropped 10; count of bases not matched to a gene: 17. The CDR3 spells CASSGQGLTGIGSQYF. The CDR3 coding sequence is TGTGCCAGTAGCGGACAGGGGTTAACCGGAATTGGGTCGCAGTATTTT.

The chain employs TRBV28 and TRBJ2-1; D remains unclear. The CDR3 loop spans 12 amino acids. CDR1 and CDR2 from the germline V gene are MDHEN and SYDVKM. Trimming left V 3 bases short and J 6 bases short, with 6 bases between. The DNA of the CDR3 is TGTGCCAGCAGTTTGGATCCCAATGAGCAGTTCTTC. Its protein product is CASSLDPNEQFF.

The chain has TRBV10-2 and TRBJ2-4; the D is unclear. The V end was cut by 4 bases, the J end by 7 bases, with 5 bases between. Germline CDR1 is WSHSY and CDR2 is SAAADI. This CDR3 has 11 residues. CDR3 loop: CASSGGNIQYF. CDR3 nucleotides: TGCGCCAGCAGTGGCGGTAACATTCAGTACTTC.

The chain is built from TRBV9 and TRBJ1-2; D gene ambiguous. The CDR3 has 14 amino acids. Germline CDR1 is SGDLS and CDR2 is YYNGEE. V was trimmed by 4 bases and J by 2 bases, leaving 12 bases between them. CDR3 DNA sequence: TGTGCCAGCAGCCCCAGTAGTGCCAACTATGGCTACACCTTC. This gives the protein CASSPSSANYGYTF.

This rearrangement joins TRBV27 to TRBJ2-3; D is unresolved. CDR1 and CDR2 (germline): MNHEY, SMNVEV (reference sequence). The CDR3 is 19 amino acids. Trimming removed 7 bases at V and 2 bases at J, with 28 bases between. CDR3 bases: TGTGCCAGCAATGTACTGGGCACCGCCGGACCAACTCTCACAGATACGCAGTATTTT. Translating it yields CASNVLGTAGPTLTDTQYF.

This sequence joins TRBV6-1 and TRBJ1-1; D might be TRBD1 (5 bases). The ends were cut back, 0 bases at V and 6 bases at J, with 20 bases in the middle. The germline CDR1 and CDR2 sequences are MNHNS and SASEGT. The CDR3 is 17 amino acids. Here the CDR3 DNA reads TGTGCCAGCAGTGAAGCGCGGCGGGGGAAGGGAATCTCTGAAGCTTTCTTT. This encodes CASSEARRGKGISEAFF.

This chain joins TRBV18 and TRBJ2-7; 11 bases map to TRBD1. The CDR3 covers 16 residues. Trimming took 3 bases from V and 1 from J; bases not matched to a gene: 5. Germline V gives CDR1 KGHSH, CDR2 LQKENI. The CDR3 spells CASSPLRDRGSYEQYF. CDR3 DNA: TGTGCCAGCTCACCTCTCCGGGACAGGGGGTCCTACGAGCAGTACTTC.

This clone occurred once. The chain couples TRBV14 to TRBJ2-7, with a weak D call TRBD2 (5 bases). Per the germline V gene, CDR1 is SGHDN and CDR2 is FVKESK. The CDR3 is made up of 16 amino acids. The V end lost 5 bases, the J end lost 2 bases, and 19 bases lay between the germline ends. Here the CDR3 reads CASSYSAREGAYEQYF. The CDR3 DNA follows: TGTGCCAGCAGCTACTCGGCCCGAGAGGGAGCCTACGAGCAGTACTTC.

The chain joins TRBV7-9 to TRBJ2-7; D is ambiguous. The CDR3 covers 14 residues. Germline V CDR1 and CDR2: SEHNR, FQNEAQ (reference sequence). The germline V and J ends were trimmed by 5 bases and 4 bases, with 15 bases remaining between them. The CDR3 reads CASSTTAQGYEQYF. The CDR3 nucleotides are TGTGCCAGCAGCACCACGGCTCAAGGGTACGAGCAGTACTTC.

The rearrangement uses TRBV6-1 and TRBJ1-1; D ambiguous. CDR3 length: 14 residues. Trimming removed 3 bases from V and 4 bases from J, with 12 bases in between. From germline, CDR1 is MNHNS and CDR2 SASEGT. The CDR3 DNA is TGTGCCAGCAGTGACCGAGGTTCGGCCACTGAAGCTTTCTTT. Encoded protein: CASSDRGSATEAFF.

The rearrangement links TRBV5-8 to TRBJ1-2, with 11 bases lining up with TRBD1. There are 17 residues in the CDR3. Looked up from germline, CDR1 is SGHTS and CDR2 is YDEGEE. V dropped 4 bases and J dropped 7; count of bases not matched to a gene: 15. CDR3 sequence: CASSPRTGGFRLAGYTF. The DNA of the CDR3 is TGTGCCAGCAGCCCCAGGACAGGGGGCTTCCGTCTTGCTGGCTACACCTTC.

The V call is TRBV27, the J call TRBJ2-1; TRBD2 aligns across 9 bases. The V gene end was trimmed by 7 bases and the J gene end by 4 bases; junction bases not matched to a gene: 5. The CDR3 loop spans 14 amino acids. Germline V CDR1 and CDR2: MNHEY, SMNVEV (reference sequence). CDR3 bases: TGTGCCAGCACCAGCGGGGGGTCTTACAATGAGCAGTTCTTC. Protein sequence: CASTSGGSYNEQFF.

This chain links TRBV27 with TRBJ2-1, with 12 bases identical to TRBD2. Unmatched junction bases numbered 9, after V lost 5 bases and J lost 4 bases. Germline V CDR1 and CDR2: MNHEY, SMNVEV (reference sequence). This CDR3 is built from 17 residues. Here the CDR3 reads CASSPRTSGTSYNEQFF. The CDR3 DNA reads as TGTGCCAGCAGTCCCCGGACTAGCGGGACTTCTTACAATGAGCAGTTCTTC.

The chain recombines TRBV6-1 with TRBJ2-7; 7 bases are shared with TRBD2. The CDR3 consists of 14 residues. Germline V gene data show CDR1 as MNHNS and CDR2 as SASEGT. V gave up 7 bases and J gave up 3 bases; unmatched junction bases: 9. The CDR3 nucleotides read TGTGCCAGCACCGCGGGAGTAACAGGCTACGAGCAGTACTTC. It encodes CASTAGVTGYEQYF.

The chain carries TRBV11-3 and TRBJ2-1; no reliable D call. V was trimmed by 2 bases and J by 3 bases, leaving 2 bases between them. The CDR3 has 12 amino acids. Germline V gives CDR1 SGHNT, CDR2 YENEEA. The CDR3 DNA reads TGTGCCAGCAGCTTAATCTACAATGAGCAGTTCTTC. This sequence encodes CASSLIYNEQFF.

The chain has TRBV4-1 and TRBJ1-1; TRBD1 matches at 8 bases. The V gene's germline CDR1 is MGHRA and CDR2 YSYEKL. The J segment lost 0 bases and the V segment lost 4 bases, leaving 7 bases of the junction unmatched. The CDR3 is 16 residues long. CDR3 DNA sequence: TGCGCCAGCAGCCCCAGGACAGGGACTATGAACACTGAAGCTTTCTTT. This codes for CASSPRTGTMNTEAFF.

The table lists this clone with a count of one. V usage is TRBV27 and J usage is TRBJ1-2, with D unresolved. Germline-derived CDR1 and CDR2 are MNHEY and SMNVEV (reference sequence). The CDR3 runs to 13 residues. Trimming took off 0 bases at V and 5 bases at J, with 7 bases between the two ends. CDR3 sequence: CASSLSPNYGYTF. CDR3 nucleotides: TGTGCCAGCAGTTTATCGCCGAATTATGGCTACACCTTC.

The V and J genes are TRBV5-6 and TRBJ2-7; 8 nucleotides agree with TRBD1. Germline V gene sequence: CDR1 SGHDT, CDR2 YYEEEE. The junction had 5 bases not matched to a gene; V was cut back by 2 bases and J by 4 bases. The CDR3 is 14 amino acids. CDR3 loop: CASSFWTGNYEQYF. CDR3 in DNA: TGTGCCAGCAGCTTTTGGACAGGGAATTACGAGCAGTACTTC.